The 30 T cell receptor beta chains reported below all come from one sample, sequenced in a study of T cell responses to AZD1222 COVID-19 vaccine. TCRdb's copy holds only in-frame clones and misses some; the assay was immunoSEQ multiplex PCR. The profile shows some 80,000 clones, about three quarters of them singletons. The specimen was peripheral blood, collected 28 days after the second dose of the MenACWY control vaccine. The receptors stem from an adult who received the MenACWY meningococcal vaccine as a control.

V gene TRBV6-1 combines with J gene TRBJ2-7; 7 nucleotides align to TRBD2. Germline V CDR1 and CDR2: MNHNS, SASEGT. The CDR3 spans 16 residues. V gave up 2 bases and J gave up 0 bases; unmatched junction bases: 7. The CDR3, as DNA: TGTGCCAGCAGTGAACGGGGGGAATATAGCTCCTACGAGCAGTACTTC. Its translation: CASSERGEYSSYEQYF.

This clone was seen a few times. The chain recombines TRBV4-3 with TRBJ2-2, with 7 bases aligning to TRBD2. With V trimmed by 0 bases and J by 1 base, 2 bases remained unmatched. Germline loops: CDR1 LGHNA, CDR2 YSLEER. The CDR3 loop spans 16 amino acids. The CDR3 loop is CASSQEAGVNTGELFF. For the CDR3, the DNA is TGCGCCAGCAGCCAAGAGGCGGGGGTGAACACCGGGGAGCTGTTTTTT.

This chain links TRBV28 with TRBJ1-1; D gene ambiguous. V was trimmed by 7 bases and J by 0 bases, leaving 24 bases between them. Germline lookup yields CDR1 MDHEN and CDR2 SYDVKM. The CDR3 is 18 amino acids. The CDR3 bases are TGTGCCAGCACCCCCCCGGGCGCTGGTCCCCTCATGAACACTGAAGCTTTCTTT. Its protein is CASTPPGAGPLMNTEAFF. The full variable domain, rest sourced from reference TRBV28 and TRBJ1-1, is DVKVTQSSRYLVKRTGEKVFLECVQDMDHENMFWYRQDPGLGLRLIYFSYDVKMKEKGDIPEGYSVSREKKERFSLILESASTNQTSMYLCASTPPGAGPLMNTEAFFGQGTRLTVV.

Only one count was recorded for this clone. The chain employs TRBV2 and TRBJ1-5; TRBD1 might be the D (5 bases). V was shortened by 9 bases and J by 0 bases, with 12 bases between the two germline ends. From germline, CDR1 is SNHLY and CDR2 FYNNEI. This CDR3 spans 14 amino acids. The CDR3 bases are TGTGCCAGTCGACAGCAATATAGCAATCAGCCCCAGCATTTT. Translation gives CASRQQYSNQPQHF. The entire variable domain, with the rest obtained from reference TRBV2 and TRBJ1-5, is as follows: EPEVTQTPSHQVTQMGQEVILRCVPISNHLYFYWYRQILGQKVEFLVSFYNNEISEKSEIFDDQFSVERPDGSNFTLKIRSTKLEDSAMYFCASRQQYSNQPQHFGDGTRLSIL.

V is TRBV9 and J is TRBJ1-3, with D perhaps matching TRBD1 (6 bases). Trimming pared 3 bases from V and 2 bases from J, leaving 12 bases between. Per the germline V gene, CDR1 is SGDLS and CDR2 is YYNGEE. The CDR3 length is 15 residues. Written as DNA, the CDR3 is TGTGCCAGCAGCGCCCTCGGGACAACTGGAAACACCATATATTTT. Encoded protein: CASSALGTTGNTIYF. Complete variable domain (other parts from reference TRBV9 and TRBJ1-3): DSGVTQTPKHLITATGQRVTLRCSPRSGDLSVYWYQQSLDQGLQFLIQYYNGEERAKGNILERFSAQQFPDLHSELNLSSLELGDSALYFCASSALGTTGNTIYFGEGSWLTVV.

The chain couples TRBV7-6 to TRBJ2-6; D possibly corresponds to TRBD1 (6 bases). Germline V gives CDR1 SGHVS, CDR2 FNYEAQ. V was shortened by 4 bases and J by 4 bases, with 17 bases between the two germline ends. This CDR3 contains 17 residues. CDR3 loop: CASSSMAFQGGANVLTF. CDR3 sequence (DNA): TGTGCCAGCAGCTCCATGGCTTTTCAGGGGGGGGCCAACGTCCTGACTTTC. The full variable domain, rest sourced from reference TRBV7-6 and TRBJ2-6, is GAGVSQSPRYKVTKRGQDVALRCDPISGHVSLYWYRQALGQGPEFLTYFNYEAQQDKSGLPNDRFSAERPEGSISTLTIQRTEQRDSAMYRCASSSMAFQGGANVLTFGAGSRLTVL.

This sequence joins TRBV6-5 and TRBJ2-4; the match to TRBD2 covers 8 bases. CDR1 is MNHEY and CDR2 is SVGAGI in the germline V gene. V lost 6 bases to trimming and J lost 5 bases; unmatched junction nucleotides: 6. This CDR3 is built from 14 residues. The CDR3 region has the DNA TGTGCCAGCAGCCCCGGGAGGGTGGAAAACATTCAGTACTTC. It specifies CASSPGRVENIQYF.

This sequence joins TRBV10-2 and TRBJ1-4; 7 nucleotides agree with TRBD1. The CDR3 loop spans 14 amino acids. The germline gives CDR1 WSHSY, CDR2 SAAADI. Trimming took 8 bases from V and 4 from J; bases not matched to a gene: 7. The CDR3, as DNA: TGCGCCAGCGCCGACAGGGCCCTTAATGAAAAACTGTTTTTT. Its translation: CASADRALNEKLFF.

The genes are TRBV6-1 and TRBJ1-4; D may be TRBD1 (5 bases). The CDR3 runs 20 residues. Germline V lookup: CDR1 MNHNS, CDR2 SASEGT. The V and J ends lost 3 bases and 0 bases respectively, with 23 bases between them. The CDR3 is CASSDEDIGWGSATNEKLFF. In DNA, the CDR3 is TGTGCCAGCAGTGACGAGGACATCGGGTGGGGGTCCGCAACTAATGAAAAACTGTTTTTT.

This chain uses TRBV7-9 with TRBJ1-4, with no clear D. Germline CDR1 is SEHNR and CDR2 is FQNEAQ (reference sequence). Between the trimmed V and J ends, which lost 6 bases and 2 bases, there was a span of 13 bases. The CDR3 consists of 15 residues. CDR3 amino acids: CASSLSGRTNEKLFF. As DNA, the CDR3 is TGTGCCAGCAGTCTTTCCGGGCGCACTAATGAAAAACTGTTTTTT.

The chain carries TRBV11-1 and TRBJ1-1; D not resolved. The length of the CDR3 is 13 residues. Trimming left V 2 bases short and J 1 base short, with 5 bases between. CDR1 and CDR2 from the germline V gene are SGHAT and FQDESV (reference sequence). CDR3 protein: CASSLTENTEAFF. As DNA, the CDR3 is TGTGCCAGCAGCTTAACGGAGAACACTGAAGCTTTCTTT.

The rearrangement joins TRBV9 to TRBJ1-3; possible D gene TRBD1, 6 bases. Per the germline V gene, CDR1 is SGDLS and CDR2 is YYNGEE. Trimming removed 0 bases from V and 4 bases from J, with 11 bases in between. CDR3 length equals 15 residues. The CDR3 is CASSVATGYGNTIYF. In nucleotides, the CDR3 is TGTGCCAGCAGCGTAGCTACAGGGTACGGAAACACCATATATTTT. The entire variable domain, with the rest obtained from reference TRBV9 and TRBJ1-3, is as follows: DSGVTQTPKHLITATGQRVTLRCSPRSGDLSVYWYQQSLDQGLQFLIQYYNGEERAKGNILERFSAQQFPDLHSELNLSSLELGDSALYFCASSVATGYGNTIYFGEGSWLTVV.

Regarding this clone: A much more abundant neighbour one base away suggests this may be a read error. This chain connects TRBV7-9 to TRBJ2-3; no clear D gene. This CDR3 comprises 11 residues. Looked up from germline, CDR1 is SEHNR and CDR2 is FQNEAQ (reference sequence). Trimming shortened V by 3 bases and J by 5 bases, and 3 bases separated the two germline ends. CDR3 bases: TGTGCCAGCAGCTTGGAAGATACGCAGTATTTT. This codes for CASSLEDTQYF.

J is TRBJ1-1 and V is TRBV29-1; TRBD1 agrees at 10 bases. The CDR3 consists of 15 residues. V trimming: 2 bases; J trimming: 0 bases; junction bases outside the gene matches: 3. Germline V gene lookup returns CDR1 SQVTM and CDR2 ANQGSEA. Here the CDR3 DNA reads TGCAGCGTTGAAAGGACAGGGGGGATGAACACTGAAGCTTTCTTT. It translates to CSVERTGGMNTEAFF.

This clone was found a few times. The chain carries TRBV5-1 and TRBJ2-5, with D possibly matching TRBD2 (6 bases). The CDR3 contains 15 residues. The ends were cut back, 4 bases at V and 2 bases at J, with 15 bases in the middle. In germline, CDR1 is SGHRS, CDR2 YFSETQ. The chain's CDR3 is CASSHQDGGQETQYF. CDR3 in DNA: TGCGCCAGCAGCCACCAAGACGGGGGACAAGAGACCCAGTACTTC.

The chain uses TRBV29-1 and TRBJ1-1, with D unclear. The germline gives CDR1 SQVTM, CDR2 ANQGSEA. The CDR3 loop spans 11 amino acids. V was clipped by 6 bases and J by 7 bases, with 12 bases between them. The CDR3 loop reads CSVQNVNEAFF. For the CDR3, the DNA is TGCAGCGTCCAGAATGTTAATGAAGCTTTCTTT.

The V and J genes are TRBV28 and TRBJ1-2, with TRBD1 as a possible D gene (6 bases). CDR3 size: 16 residues. The V gene's germline CDR1 is MDHEN and CDR2 SYDVKM. V gave up 7 bases and J gave up 5 bases, with 23 bases separating them. CDR3 region: CASTETGLPSNYGYTF. The CDR3 nucleotides read TGTGCCAGCACCGAAACAGGGCTCCCTTCAAATTATGGCTACACCTTC.

The chain is built from TRBV7-2 and TRBJ1-6, with no clear D. Germline assignment: CDR1 SGHTA and CDR2 FQGNSA. Deletions cut 5 bases from V and 9 bases from J, with 14 bases between. The CDR3 consists of 14 residues. The CDR3 DNA follows: TGTGCCAGCAGCCGGACCCTCTCTGGTTCACCCCTCCACTTT. It is translated as CASSRTLSGSPLHF.

The chain is built from TRBV2 and TRBJ1-1, with D maybe TRBD1 (5 bases). V was shortened by 7 bases and J by 0 bases, with 12 bases between the two germline ends. Germline CDR1 SNHLY, CDR2 FYNNEI. The CDR3 is 14 amino acids. As DNA, the CDR3 is TGTGCCAGCACCAGGGACGGAATGAACACTGAAGCTTTCTTT. Translation: CASTRDGMNTEAFF.

The chain links TRBV9 to TRBJ2-3; 7 bases are shared with TRBD1. V shed 3 bases and J 2 bases; nucleotides not matched to a gene: 6. Germline lookup yields CDR1 SGDLS and CDR2 YYNGEE. There are 15 residues in the CDR3. CDR3 nucleotide sequence: TGTGCCAGCAGCGCATCGGACAGGAACACAGATACGCAGTATTTT. It is translated as CASSASDRNTDTQYF.

The V call is TRBV7-8, the J call TRBJ1-6, with unresolved D. CDR1 is SGHVS, CDR2 FQNEAQ, per germline. V was shortened by 5 bases and J by 2 bases, with 16 bases between the two germline ends. This CDR3 contains 17 residues. CDR3 sequence reads: CASSLGSVAAYNSPLHF. DNA of the CDR3: TGTGCCAGCAGCCTAGGGTCTGTGGCGGCCTATAATTCACCCCTCCACTTT.

The chain combines TRBV19 with TRBJ2-3, with D unclear. The ends were cut back, 5 bases at V and 2 bases at J, with 11 bases in the middle. Germline lookup yields CDR1 LNHDA and CDR2 SQIVND (reference sequence). The CDR3 has 14 residues. The CDR3 bases are TGTGCCAGTAGTCAGGCGGAGCACACAGATACGCAGTATTTT. Its translation: CASSQAEHTDTQYF.

This clone was detected once. The chain joins TRBV5-4 to TRBJ2-6; TRBD1 aligns across 10 bases. Germline V gene sequence: CDR1 SGHNT, CDR2 YYREEE (reference sequence). The CDR3 covers 18 residues. Trimming took 4 bases from V and 0 from J; bases not matched to a gene: 7. CDR3 in DNA: TGTGCCAGCAGCAGACCGGGACAGGGGATCTCTGGGGCCAACGTCCTGACTTTC. Amino acids: CASSRPGQGISGANVLTF.

The chain uses TRBV6-5 and TRBJ1-1, with TRBD1 identical over 9 bases. J was trimmed by 4 bases and V by 3 bases; bases with no gene match: 6. This CDR3 region has 15 residues. In germline, CDR1 is MNHEY, CDR2 SVGAGI. CDR3 region: CASSYVGQGSTEAFF. CDR3 nucleotides: TGTGCCAGCAGTTATGTCGGACAGGGGAGCACTGAAGCTTTCTTT.

This clone was seen a single time. The chain couples TRBV7-8 to TRBJ2-2; TRBD2 aligns across 10 bases. The V gene's germline CDR1 is SGHVS and CDR2 FQNEAQ. The CDR3 covers 15 residues. V lost 4 bases, J lost 7 bases, and 6 bases stayed unmatched. The CDR3 region is CASSSERGGIGELFF. The CDR3 region has the DNA TGTGCCAGCAGCTCGGAGCGGGGGGGGATCGGGGAGCTGTTTTTT.

V gene TRBV29-1 combines with J gene TRBJ2-7; the match to TRBD1 covers 9 bases. The CDR3 loop spans 14 amino acids. V trimming: 6 bases; J trimming: 6 bases; junction bases outside the gene matches: 12. Per germline, CDR1 SQVTM and CDR2 ANQGSEA. The chain's CDR3 is CSVRTGQGVGEQYF. The CDR3 region has the DNA TGCAGCGTCCGAACGGGACAGGGAGTTGGCGAGCAGTACTTC.

This clone was observed a handful of times. V usage is TRBV5-1 and J usage is TRBJ2-2; 8 bases are shared with TRBD1. The germline V gene encodes CDR1 SGHRS and CDR2 YFSETQ. J lost 6 bases, V lost 4 bases, and 8 bases had no gene match. The CDR3 totals 15 residues. As DNA, the CDR3 is TGCGCCAGCAGCCCAGGACAGGGTCTAGCCGGGGAGCTGTTTTTT. This translates into CASSPGQGLAGELFF.

This clone has just one count. V usage is TRBV25-1 and J usage is TRBJ1-1, with D hard to call. V shed 1 base and J shed 4 bases, with 16 bases lying between them. There are 16 residues in the CDR3. Germline V CDR1 and CDR2: MGHDK, SYGVNS. CDR3 amino acids: CASSESRSTRGTEAFF. The CDR3 bases are TGTGCCAGCAGTGAATCGAGGTCGACTCGTGGCACTGAAGCTTTCTTT.

The V gene is TRBV7-3, the J gene TRBJ2-6, with no clear D. V gave up 5 bases and J gave up 0 bases, with 5 bases separating them. CDR3 size: 14 residues. CDR1 is SGHTA, CDR2 FQGTGA, per germline. CDR3 amino acids: CASSTSSGANVLTF. The DNA of the CDR3 is TGTGCCAGCAGCACCAGCTCTGGGGCCAACGTCCTGACTTTC.

With regard to this clone: A read error may explain this, as a much larger clone is one base away. The chain carries TRBV11-3 and TRBJ1-1; D unresolved. Per germline, CDR1 SGHNT and CDR2 YENEEA. The V end was cut by 1 base, the J end by 1 base, with 4 bases between. The CDR3 contains 13 residues. The CDR3 here is CASSLGGNTEAFF. In nucleotides, the CDR3 is TGTGCCAGCAGCTTAGGGGGGAACACTGAAGCTTTCTTT.